This TCR beta chain was sequenced for a study of long-term antiretroviral therapy in people with HIV. On the study more broadly: The earliest samples predate the 2015 immediate-ART recommendation by about a decade. Study conclusions and caveats: All blood samples came from the years 2004 to 2017, possibly under older ART regimens.

The assay used was immunoSEQ (version v3.0), run at survey level. Sequencing used immunoSEQ multiplex PCR; TCRdb keeps in-frame clones, though not all of them. The sample lists fewer than 9,000 clones; approximately 79% were seen once. This clone turned up a few times. What it binds is unknown. There are 18 residues in the CDR3. With 2 bases removed from V and 2 bases from J, the gap between germline ends came to 21 bases. Germline V gene data show CDR1 as SGHDN and CDR2 as FVKESK. The specimen comprised unsorted PBMCs, sampled 1.1 years after starting antiretroviral therapy. The chain couples TRBV14 to TRBJ1-2; possibly TRBD1 for D (6 bases). The TCR comes from a middle-aged man with HIV. In DNA form, the CDR3 reads TGTGCCAGCAGCCAAAAAAACTTGGTGGTGCAGGGGAACTATGGCTACACCTTC. Its protein product is CASSQKNLVVQGNYGYTF.